The 5 T cell receptor beta chains reported below all come from one sample, sequenced in a study of regulatory T cells. Amplification used 52 TRBV primers and 13 TRBJ primers. Sequencing used immunoSEQ multiplex PCR; TCRdb keeps in-frame clones, though not all of them. The data hold some 10,000 clones, with roughly 84% observed a single time. Input material: CD8+ T cells sorted from blood. The receptors were sampled from a person aged 18 to 35 with CD3G deficiency.

V usage is TRBV6-1 and J usage is TRBJ1-1, with D possibly being TRBD1 (5 bases). V was clipped by 4 bases and J by 8 bases, with 17 bases between them. Germline V gives CDR1 MNHNS, CDR2 SASEGT. This CDR3 is built from 14 residues. CDR3 amino acids: CASSALGGTNEAFF. In DNA, the CDR3 is TGTGCCAGCAGTGCCCTGGGGGGGACCAACGAAGCTTTCTTT.

This chain links TRBV6-1 with TRBJ2-7; D perhaps matches TRBD2 (5 bases). The CDR3 consists of 14 residues. Trimming stripped 3 bases from V and 5 bases from J, with 14 bases between. Germline V gene lookup returns CDR1 MNHNS and CDR2 SASEGT. CDR3 coding DNA: TGTGCCAGCAGTGACACGGCGGGTGGCGACGAGCAGTACTTC. It translates to CASSDTAGGDEQYF.

V is TRBV28 and J is TRBJ1-5; a weak D match, TRBD1 (5 bases). Trimming stripped 5 bases from V and 9 bases from J, with 14 bases between. The length of the CDR3 is 13 residues. Germline V CDR1 and CDR2: MDHEN, SYDVKM. CDR3 protein: CASSTFLGGPQHF. The CDR3 DNA follows: TGTGCCAGCAGTACCTTCCTTGGGGGGCCCCAGCATTTT.

The gene calls are TRBV6-1 and TRBJ2-3; no definite D call. The germline V and J ends were trimmed by 3 bases and 4 bases, with 17 bases remaining between them. Germline lookup yields CDR1 MNHNS and CDR2 SASEGT. This CDR3 is 16 amino acids long. Here the CDR3 reads CASSDLDRPGADTQYF. For the CDR3, the DNA is TGTGCCAGCAGTGACCTGGACCGACCCGGCGCAGATACGCAGTATTTT.

The chain links TRBV19 to TRBJ1-1, with D unclear. The CDR3 is made up of 13 amino acids. V was shortened by 8 bases and J by 3 bases, with 13 bases between the two germline ends. Germline V gene data show CDR1 as LNHDA and CDR2 as SQIVND (reference sequence). CDR3 sequence (DNA): TGTGCCAGTCAAGGGAAAGAGGACACTGAAGCTTTCTTT. Amino acid sequence: CASQGKEDTEAFF.